The 16 T cell receptor beta chains below all came from one sample that was sequenced in a study of blood T cell repertoires in COVID-19. Sequenced by immunoSEQ multiplex PCR; TCRdb stores in-frame clones only, minus some. Of about 530,000 clones in the sample, approximately 91% were seen once. The sample taken for sequencing was peripheral blood. These receptors were collected from a woman aged 50 to 60 with COVID-19, enrolled during active disease.

V and J are TRBV2 and TRBJ1-1, with D unresolved. V shed 6 bases and J shed 10 bases, with 12 bases lying between them. The CDR3 has 11 residues. Per the germline V gene, CDR1 is SNHLY and CDR2 is FYNNEI. CDR3: CASRLATRAFF. DNA of the CDR3: TGTGCCAGCAGATTAGCAACAAGAGCTTTCTTT.

The chain links TRBV2 to TRBJ2-5; 12 positions match TRBD2. The V gene's germline CDR1 is SNHLY and CDR2 FYNNEI. The CDR3 runs 17 residues. V dropped 5 bases and J dropped 1; count of bases not matched to a gene: 8. The CDR3 spells CASSTFTSGGTQETQYF. CDR3 bases: TGTGCCAGCAGTACATTCACTAGCGGGGGGACCCAAGAGACCCAGTACTTC.

There are a few counts of this clone. The chain joins TRBV10-3 to TRBJ1-2; 10 bases are a match to TRBD1. V was pared by 9 bases and J by 2 bases, with 9 bases of the junction left unmatched. The CDR3 has 15 amino acids. The germline V gene encodes CDR1 ENHRY and CDR2 SYGVKD. CDR3 nucleotide sequence: TGTGCCATGACGGACCGGGACAGGGGAAACTATGGCTACACCTTC. Translating gives CAMTDRDRGNYGYTF.

This clone was seen a handful of times. The chain combines TRBV5-1 with TRBJ1-3; tentatively, D is TRBD1 (6 bases). The CDR3 totals 14 residues. V lost 0 bases and J 2 bases, leaving 6 bases between the germline ends. Per the germline V gene, CDR1 is SGHRS and CDR2 is YFSETQ. The CDR3 protein is CASSLDRAGNTIYF. CDR3 bases: TGCGCCAGCAGCTTGGACAGGGCTGGAAACACCATATATTTT.

The CDR3 DNA reads TGTGCCAGTAGTATCCCACAGGGGCCGTATGGCTACACCTTC. Protein product: CASSIPQGPYGYTF. This chain links TRBV19 with TRBJ1-2; 7 positions match TRBD1. Germline loops: CDR1 LNHDA, CDR2 SQIVND (reference sequence). The V segment lost 3 bases and the J segment 5 bases; nucleotides outside the gene matches: 6. This CDR3 has 14 amino acids.

The gene calls are TRBV15 and TRBJ2-3; perhaps TRBD2 as D (7 bases). The CDR3 consists of 18 residues. Germline CDR1 LNHNV, CDR2 YYDKDF (reference sequence). V was pared by 0 bases and J by 0 bases, with 16 bases between. CDR3 DNA sequence: TGTGCCACCAGCAGAGATGTGGCGGGGGCCCTAAGCACAGATACGCAGTATTTT. Protein product: CATSRDVAGALSTDTQYF.

This sequence joins TRBV7-8 and TRBJ2-7; 11 nucleotides match TRBD1. Germline V gives CDR1 SGHVS, CDR2 FQNEAQ. Trimming at V came to 1 base and at J to 3 bases, leaving 5 bases not matched to a gene. The CDR3 spans 16 residues. The CDR3 here is CASSLGGQGVGYEQYF. For the CDR3, the DNA is TGTGCCAGCAGCTTAGGGGGACAGGGGGTGGGCTACGAGCAGTACTTC.

The V call is TRBV29-1, the J call TRBJ2-5; no definite D call. Trimming removed 3 bases from V and 2 bases from J, with 10 bases in between. This CDR3 is 13 amino acids long. The germline gives CDR1 SQVTM, CDR2 ANQGSEA. CDR3 sequence: CSVDELGQETQYF. In DNA form, the CDR3 reads TGCAGCGTTGACGAGCTAGGTCAAGAGACCCAGTACTTC.

This clone was detected only once. The genes are TRBV5-1 and TRBJ1-2; tentatively, D is TRBD1 (5 bases). Trimming removed 0 bases from V and 3 bases from J, with 9 bases in between. CDR1 is SGHRS and CDR2 is YFSETQ in the germline V gene. The CDR3 runs 14 residues. CDR3 sequence (DNA): TGCGCCAGCAGCTTGGATTTGACAGACTATGGCTACACCTTC. This sequence encodes CASSLDLTDYGYTF.

Here the CDR3 reads CASSQGTTGELFF. Written as DNA, the CDR3 is TGTGCCAGTAGCCAGGGGACCACCGGGGAGCTGTTTTTT. This chain links TRBV19 with TRBJ2-2; maybe TRBD1 (6 bases). CDR1 is LNHDA and CDR2 is SQIVND in the germline V gene (reference sequence). This CDR3 spans 13 amino acids. Trimming left V 6 bases short and J 4 bases short, with 9 bases between.

This rearrangement joins TRBV30 to TRBJ1-1, with TRBD1 matching over 7 bases. CDR3 length: 12 amino acids. Germline CDR1 GTSNPN, CDR2 SVGIG (reference sequence). With 5 bases clipped from V and 1 base from J, the junction kept 1 base outside the gene matches. DNA of the CDR3: TGTGCCTGGGGGACAGCGAACACTGAAGCTTTCTTT. Its protein is CAWGTANTEAFF. Complete variable domain (other parts from reference TRBV30 and TRBJ1-1): SQTIHQWPATLVQPVGSPLSLECTVEGTSNPNLYWYRQAAGRGLQLLFYSVGIGQISSEVPQNLSASRPQDRQFILSSKKLLLSDSGFYLCAWGTANTEAFFGQGTRLTVV.

This clone was detected only once. The chain employs TRBV5-4 and TRBJ1-1; no definite D call. The CDR3 has 12 residues. V was clipped by 2 bases and J by 5 bases, with 7 bases between them. Per the germline V gene, CDR1 is SGHNT and CDR2 is YYREEE (reference sequence). The CDR3 spells CASSLSETEAFF. As DNA, the CDR3 is TGTGCCAGCAGCTTATCCGAGACTGAAGCTTTCTTT.

The chain has TRBV7-2 and TRBJ1-2; D perhaps matches TRBD1 (5 bases). CDR3 size: 12 residues. V gave up 6 bases and J gave up 10 bases, with 15 bases separating them. From germline, CDR1 is SGHTA and CDR2 FQGNSA. CDR3 residues: CASRLLGGDYTF. As DNA, the CDR3 is TGTGCCAGCAGGCTGCTTGGGGGGGACTACACCTTC.

This clone appeared a single time. This sequence joins TRBV29-1 and TRBJ1-6; possibly TRBD1 for D (5 bases). V was shortened by 5 bases and J by 8 bases, with 13 bases between the two germline ends. The CDR3 covers 13 residues. Germline lookup yields CDR1 SQVTM and CDR2 ANQGSEA. The CDR3 DNA is TGCAGCGTTACTATCAGGGAGGATTCACCCCTCCACTTT. Translated, it gives CSVTIREDSPLHF.

The J gene is TRBJ1-2, the V gene TRBV10-3, with D maybe TRBD1 (5 bases). V lost 3 bases and J 8 bases, leaving 13 bases between the germline ends. The CDR3 contains 13 residues. In germline, CDR1 is ENHRY, CDR2 SYGVKD. The CDR3 protein is CAISDAGRGGYTF. The CDR3 region has the DNA TGTGCCATCAGTGATGCGGGGCGAGGCGGCTACACCTTC.

The gene calls are TRBV6-5 and TRBJ1-5, with 8 bases that match TRBD1. From germline, CDR1 is MNHEY and CDR2 SVGAGI. Losses at the gene ends were 6 bases for V and 2 bases for J; bases not matched to a gene: 3. The CDR3 sequence is 14 residues long. DNA for the CDR3: TGTGCCAGCAGCGCGACAGGGGGCAATCAGCCCCAGCATTTT. Its translation: CASSATGGNQPQHF.